The 10 T cell receptor beta chains below all came from one sample that was sequenced in a study of Ad26.COV2.S vaccination and SARS-CoV-2 variants. Repertoires were generated with immunoSEQ multiplex PCR, while TCRdb's copy carries only in-frame clones and drops some. Here the sample spans roughly 700,000 clones, approximately 88% being singletons. Regarding treatment: 15 to 20 received Ad26.COV2.S at low or high dose, single or two shots; 5 received placebo; per-sample allocation not given. Sampling happened 63 days after the first vaccine or placebo injection. Sequences were derived from peripheral blood, sampled in a trial of Ad26.COV2.S vaccine versus placebo. The source of these receptors is a person aged 18-65 years who received the Ad26.COV2.S COVID-19 vaccine or a placebo.

V and J are TRBV28 and TRBJ2-1; D possibly corresponds to TRBD2 (5 bases). In germline, CDR1 is MDHEN, CDR2 SYDVKM. The CDR3 totals 13 residues. V was cut by 2 bases and J by 13 bases, with 15 bases left in between. The DNA of the CDR3 is TGTGCCAGCAGTTTAGAAGAGCGGACTGGACAGTTCTTC. It translates to CASSLEERTGQFF. The complete variable domain, with remaining parts taken from reference TRBV28 and TRBJ2-1, reads DVKVTQSSRYLVKRTGEKVFLECVQDMDHENMFWYRQDPGLGLRLIYFSYDVKMKEKGDIPEGYSVSREKKERFSLILESASTNQTSMYLCASSLEERTGQFFGPGTRLTVL.

The chain employs TRBV21-1 and TRBJ1-1. TRBV21-1 is noted as a pseudogene. This CDR3 comprises 12 residues. CDR3 nucleotide sequence: TGTGCCAGCAGCAAAGCGGGGAAGGGAGCTTTCTTT. It specifies CASSKAGKGAFF.

This clone was detected once. The chain is built from TRBV9 and TRBJ2-5; D might be TRBD1 or TRBD2, each matching 5 bases. V was clipped by 4 bases and J by 5 bases, with 12 bases between them. CDR1 is SGDLS and CDR2 is YYNGEE in the germline V gene. The CDR3 totals 13 residues. CDR3: CASSSGGQETQYF. The CDR3 bases are TGTGCCAGCAGCAGTGGGGGTCAGGAGACCCAGTACTTC. The entire variable domain, with the rest obtained from reference TRBV9 and TRBJ2-5, is as follows: DSGVTQTPKHLITATGQRVTLRCSPRSGDLSVYWYQQSLDQGLQFLIQYYNGEERAKGNILERFSAQQFPDLHSELNLSSLELGDSALYFCASSSGGQETQYFGPGTRLLVL.

The CDR3 DNA is TGTGCCAGCAGCCCTGAGGGGGCCAATGAGCAGTTCTTC. It is translated as CASSPEGANEQFF. The V and J genes are TRBV5-8 and TRBJ2-1; 7 nucleotides line up with TRBD1. Germline CDR1 reads SGHTS; CDR2 reads YDEGEE. The CDR3 has 13 amino acids. Trimming took 4 bases from V and 6 from J; bases not matched to a gene: 4.

On this clone: Other nucleotide sequences from this sample produce the same CDR3. V is TRBV5-1 and J is TRBJ1-4, with D perhaps TRBD1 (6 bases). V was cut by 0 bases and J by 5 bases, with 8 bases left in between. There are 14 residues in the CDR3. The germline V gene encodes CDR1 SGHRS and CDR2 YFSETQ. This chain's CDR3 is CASSLGQVNEKLFF. In DNA form, the CDR3 reads TGCGCCAGCAGCTTGGGACAGGTCAATGAAAAACTGTTTTTT.

The sample holds a few counts of this clone. The genes are TRBV10-3 and TRBJ2-7, with TRBD2 as a possible D gene (6 bases). V shed 6 bases and J shed 5 bases, with 26 bases lying between them. The CDR3 has 17 residues. The germline gives CDR1 ENHRY, CDR2 SYGVKD. CDR3 protein: CAISVTGEVAPKDEQYF. Written as DNA, the CDR3 is TGTGCCATCAGCGTAACGGGGGAAGTGGCCCCTAAGGACGAGCAGTACTTC.

CDR3: CAISGNHAGEQYF. The DNA for the CDR3 is TGTGCCATCAGTGGGAACCACGCGGGCGAGCAGTACTTC. This chain uses TRBV10-3 with TRBJ2-7; maybe TRBD2 (5 bases). Deletions cut 4 bases from V and 6 bases from J, with 13 bases between. The CDR3 contains 13 residues. The V gene's germline CDR1 is ENHRY and CDR2 SYGVKD.

This clone occurred a few times. The chain employs TRBV5-5 and TRBJ1-3; D is unclear. Germline V lookup: CDR1 SGHKS, CDR2 YYEKEE (reference sequence). The V gene lost 2 bases and the J gene lost 3 bases, with 12 bases spanning the gap. The CDR3 has 15 residues. CDR3 coding DNA: TGTGCCAGCAGCTTCCTCACGGGAGGTGGAAACACCATATATTTT. Its translation: CASSFLTGGGNTIYF.

The chain links TRBV5-1 to TRBJ2-3; D is perhaps TRBD1 (6 bases). There are 15 residues in the CDR3. Trimming took 2 bases from V and 3 from J, leaving 13 bases between them. Looked up from germline, CDR1 is SGHRS and CDR2 is YFSETQ. The CDR3 loop reads CASSFGTPFTDTQYF. CDR3 DNA sequence: TGCGCCAGCAGCTTCGGGACACCATTTACAGATACGCAGTATTTT.

The sample holds a few counts of this clone. Distinct nucleotide sequences in the sample also encode this CDR3. The chain is built from TRBV3-1 (or the pseudogene TRBV3-2) and TRBJ1-5; no definite D call. This CDR3 has 12 amino acids. Germline loops: CDR1 LGHDT, CDR2 YNNKEL (reference sequence). Trimming removed 1 base from V and 6 bases from J, with 4 bases in between. The CDR3 nucleotides are TGTGCCAGCAGCCAAGGAGGTCAGCCCCAGCATTTT. It yields the protein CASSQGGQPQHF.